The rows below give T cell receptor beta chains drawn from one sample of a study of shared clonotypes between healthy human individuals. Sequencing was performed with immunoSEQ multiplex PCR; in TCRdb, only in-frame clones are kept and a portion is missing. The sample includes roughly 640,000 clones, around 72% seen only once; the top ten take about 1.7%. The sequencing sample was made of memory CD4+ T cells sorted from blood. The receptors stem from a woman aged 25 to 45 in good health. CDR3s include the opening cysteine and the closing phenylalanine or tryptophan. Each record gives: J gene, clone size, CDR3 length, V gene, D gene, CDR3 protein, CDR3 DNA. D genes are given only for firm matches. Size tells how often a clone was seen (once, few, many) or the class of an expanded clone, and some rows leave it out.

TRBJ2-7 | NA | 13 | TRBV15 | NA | CATSSQGGYEQYF | TGTGCCACCAGCAGTCAGGGGGGCTACGAGCAGTACTTC
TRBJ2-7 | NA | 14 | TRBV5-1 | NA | CASSVGPGAWEQYF | TGCGCCAGCAGCGTAGGGCCAGGGGCGTGGGAGCAGTACTTC
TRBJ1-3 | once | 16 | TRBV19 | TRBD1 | CASSDYRGRSGNTIYF | TGTGCCAGTAGTGACTACAGGGGGCGATCTGGAAACACCATATATTTT
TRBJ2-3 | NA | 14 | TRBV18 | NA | CASSPSSLRDTQYF | TGTGCCAGCTCACCATCCAGCCTCAGGGATACGCAGTATTTT
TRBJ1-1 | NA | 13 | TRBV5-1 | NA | CASSFSEGTEAFF | TGCGCCAGCAGCTTCTCGGAAGGCACTGAAGCTTTCTTT
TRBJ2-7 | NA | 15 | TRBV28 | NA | CASRTQGGQPYEQYF | TGTGCCAGCAGGACCCAAGGGGGGCAACCCTACGAGCAGTACTTC
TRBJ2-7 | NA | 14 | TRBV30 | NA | CAWSVRARSYEQYF | TGTGCCTGGAGTGTCCGGGCCCGTTCCTACGAGCAGTACTTC
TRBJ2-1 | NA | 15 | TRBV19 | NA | CASSSIGGGGNEQFF | TGTGCCAGTAGTTCGATTGGCGGAGGGGGCAATGAGCAGTTCTTC
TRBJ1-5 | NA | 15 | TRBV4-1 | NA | CASSLGGGGNQPQHF | TGCGCCAGCAGCCTGGGGGGGGGAGGCAATCAGCCCCAGCATTTT
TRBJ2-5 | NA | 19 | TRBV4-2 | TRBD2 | CASSRRGLAGGHQGETQYF | TGTGCCAGCAGCCGCCGAGGACTAGCGGGAGGGCACCAGGGAGAGACCCAGTACTTC
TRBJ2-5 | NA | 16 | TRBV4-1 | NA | CASSQDPGRLEETQYF | TGCGCCAGCAGCCAAGATCCGGGACGCTTGGAAGAGACCCAGTACTTC
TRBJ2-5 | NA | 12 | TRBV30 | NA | CAWFQGGETQYF | TGTGCCTGGTTCCAAGGAGGAGAGACCCAGTACTTC
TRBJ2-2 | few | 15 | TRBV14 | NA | CASSQDLTNTGELFF | TGTGCCAGCAGCCAAGATCTGACGAACACCGGGGAGCTGTTTTTT
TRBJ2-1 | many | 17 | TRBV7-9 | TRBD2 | CASSGLASWSSYNEQFF | TGTGCCAGCTCGGGACTAGCGTCGTGGAGCTCCTACAATGAGCAGTTCTTC
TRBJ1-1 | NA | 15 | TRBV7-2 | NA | CASSLGWGLNTEAFF | TGTGCCAGCAGCCTAGGCTGGGGGTTGAACACTGAAGCTTTCTTT
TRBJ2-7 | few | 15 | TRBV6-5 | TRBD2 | CASCTSGRAGDEQYF | TGTGCCAGCTGTACGAGCGGGAGGGCGGGTGACGAGCAGTACTTC
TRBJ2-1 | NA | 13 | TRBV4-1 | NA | CASSPLTSKQQFF | TGCGCCAGCAGCCCCCTCACTAGCAAACAGCAGTTCTTC
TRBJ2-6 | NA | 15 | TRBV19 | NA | CASRLQGLGANVLTF | TGTGCCAGTAGACTACAGGGTCTTGGGGCCAACGTCCTGACTTTC
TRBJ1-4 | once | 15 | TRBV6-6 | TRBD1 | CASRAKTGRNEKLFF | TGTGCCAGCAGGGCTAAGACAGGGAGGAATGAAAAACTGTTTTTT
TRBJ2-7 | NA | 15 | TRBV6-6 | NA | CASSYEERRGYEQYF | TGTGCCAGCAGTTACGAAGAGCGAAGGGGCTACGAGCAGTACTTC
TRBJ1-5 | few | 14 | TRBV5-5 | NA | CASSPSYSNQPQHF | TGTGCCAGCAGCCCTAGCTATAGCAATCAGCCCCAGCATTTT
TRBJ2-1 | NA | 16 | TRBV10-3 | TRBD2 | CAIKASGRSSYNEQFF | TGTGCCATCAAGGCTAGCGGGAGGAGCTCCTACAATGAGCAGTTCTTC
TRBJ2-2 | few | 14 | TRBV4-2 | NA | CASRGAGNTGELFF | TGTGCCAGCAGGGGAGCGGGGAACACCGGGGAGCTGTTTTTT